The clone carrying this T cell receptor (beta chain) has only a few counts. J lost 3 bases, V lost 4 bases, and 10 bases had no gene match. Per germline, CDR1 SGHRS and CDR2 YFSETQ. The CDR3 contains 17 residues. The sample belongs to a study of blood T cell repertoires in COVID-19. Study context: Sites across the United States, Italy and Spain contributed samples from acute and convalescent COVID-19.

Generated by immunoSEQ multiplex PCR, the TCRdb table keeps only in-frame clones and is missing some. The data contain about 44,000 clones, 82% of them singletons. This sequence joins TRBV5-1 and TRBJ2-7; 13 bases agree with TRBD2. Sequenced sample: peripheral blood. This TCR derives from a woman between 70 and 85 years old with acute or convalescent COVID-19. Here the CDR3 reads CASSLRTSGRSDYEQYF. The CDR3 DNA sequence: TGCGCCAGCAGCCTCCGGACTAGCGGGAGATCAGACTACGAGCAGTACTTC.